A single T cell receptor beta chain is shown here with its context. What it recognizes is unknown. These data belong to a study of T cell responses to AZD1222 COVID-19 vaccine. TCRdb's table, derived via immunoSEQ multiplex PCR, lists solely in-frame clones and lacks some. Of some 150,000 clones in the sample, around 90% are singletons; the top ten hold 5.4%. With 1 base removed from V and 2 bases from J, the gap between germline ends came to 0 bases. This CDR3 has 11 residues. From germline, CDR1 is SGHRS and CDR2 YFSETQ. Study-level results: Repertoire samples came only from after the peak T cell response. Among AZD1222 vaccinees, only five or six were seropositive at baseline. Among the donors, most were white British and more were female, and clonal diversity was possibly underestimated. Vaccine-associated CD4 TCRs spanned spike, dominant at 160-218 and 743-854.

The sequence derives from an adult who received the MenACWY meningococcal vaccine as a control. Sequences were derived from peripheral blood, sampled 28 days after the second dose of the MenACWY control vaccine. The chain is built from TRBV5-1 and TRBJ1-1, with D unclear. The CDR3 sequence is CASSLNTEAFF. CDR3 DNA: TGCGCCAGCAGCTTGAACACTGAAGCTTTCTTT.